These 17 T cell receptor beta chains originate from one sample sequenced in a study of blood T cell repertoires in COVID-19. The method was immunoSEQ multiplex PCR; TCRdb's version includes in-frame clones alone and lacks a portion of them. The sample yields roughly 300,000 clones, approximately 90% seen once. The sequenced sample was PBMCs or T cells enriched from blood (not recorded which). The receptor source for this set is a woman aged 18 to 35 who had recovered from COVID-19.

The CDR3 protein is CASSQRLGQGGTEAFF. The CDR3, as DNA: TGTGCCAGCAGCCAGAGACTTGGACAGGGAGGGACTGAAGCTTTCTTT. This chain uses TRBV3-1 (or the pseudogene TRBV3-2) with TRBJ1-1, with 8 nucleotides matching TRBD1. V shed 3 bases, J shed 5 bases, and the junction held 11 bases outside the gene matches. CDR3 size: 16 residues. The V gene's germline CDR1 is LGHDT and CDR2 YNNKEL (reference sequence).

The genes are TRBV7-6 and TRBJ2-5; D is undetermined. Germline values: CDR1 SGHVS, CDR2 FNYEAQ. The V end lost 3 bases, the J end lost 1 base, and 12 bases lay between the germline ends. CDR3 length: 15 amino acids. CDR3 sequence: CASSLAAGPQETQYF. In DNA form, the CDR3 reads TGTGCCAGCAGCTTGGCCGCAGGTCCCCAAGAGACCCAGTACTTC.

V usage is TRBV3-1 (or the pseudogene TRBV3-2) and J usage is TRBJ1-3; D may be TRBD1 (5 bases). In germline, CDR1 is LGHDT, CDR2 YNNKEL (reference sequence). V lost 0 bases and J 0 bases, leaving 12 bases between the germline ends. The CDR3 totals 17 residues. CDR3 in amino acids: CASSQDVGELSGNTIYF. The CDR3 DNA follows: TGTGCCAGCAGCCAAGATGTAGGGGAACTCTCTGGAAACACCATATATTTT.

The chain links TRBV3-1 (or the pseudogene TRBV3-2) to TRBJ1-4; 9 bases are a match to TRBD1. V shed 4 bases and J 0 bases; nucleotides not matched to a gene: 9. This CDR3 region has 18 residues. The germline gives CDR1 LGHDT, CDR2 YNNKEL (reference sequence). CDR3: CASSLTTGGIATNEKLFF. For the CDR3, the DNA is TGTGCCAGCAGCCTGACGACAGGGGGGATTGCAACTAATGAAAAACTGTTTTTT.

The rearrangement uses TRBV4-1 and TRBJ2-3, with D perhaps TRBD2 (6 bases). Germline lookup yields CDR1 MGHRA and CDR2 YSYEKL. Trimming pared 1 base from V and 5 bases from J, leaving 19 bases between. The CDR3 has 17 residues. DNA for the CDR3: TGCGCCAGCAGCCAAGGCCGGTCTCGGGAGCAGGGAGATACGCAGTATTTT. It codes for CASSQGRSREQGDTQYF.

The V call is TRBV18, the J call TRBJ1-2; possible D gene TRBD1, 6 bases. The CDR3 contains 15 residues. V was trimmed by 2 bases and J by 0 bases, leaving 10 bases between them. The germline CDR1 and CDR2 sequences are KGHSH and LQKENI. The CDR3: CASSPEQGPNYGYTF. The CDR3 DNA follows: TGTGCCAGCTCACCAGAACAGGGCCCTAACTATGGCTACACCTTC.

This clone was seen once. The rearrangement uses TRBV28 and TRBJ2-3, with D possibly matching TRBD1 (6 bases). Between the trimmed V and J ends, which lost 5 bases and 0 bases, there was a span of 18 bases. Germline V gives CDR1 MDHEN, CDR2 SYDVKM. This CDR3 has 17 residues. The CDR3 DNA reads TGTGCCAGCAGTCCACAATGGGACAAAACTAGCACAGATACGCAGTATTTT. Protein sequence: CASSPQWDKTSTDTQYF.

The rearrangement uses TRBV5-1 and TRBJ2-3; a weak D match, TRBD1 (5 bases). Trimming removed 0 bases from V and 3 bases from J, with 8 bases in between. This CDR3 contains 14 residues. The V gene's germline CDR1 is SGHRS and CDR2 YFSETQ. In DNA form, the CDR3 reads TGCGCCAGCAGCTTGGCCCCAGGGACAGATACGCAGTATTTT. Its translation is CASSLAPGTDTQYF. Supplemented by reference TRBV5-1 and TRBJ2-3, the full variable domain reads KAGVTQTPRYLIKTRGQQVTLSCSPISGHRSVSWYQQTPGQGLQFLFEYFSETQRNKGNFPGRFSGRQFSNSRSEMNVSTLELGDSALYLCASSLAPGTDTQYFGPGTRLTVL.

The chain joins TRBV9 to TRBJ1-1; 7 bases fit TRBD1. This CDR3 region has 14 residues. V shed 4 bases and J 8 bases; nucleotides not matched to a gene: 11. Germline CDR1 reads SGDLS; CDR2 reads YYNGEE. The CDR3, as DNA: TGTGCCAGCAGCAGTCACGGGGACAGTGGCGAAGCTTTCTTT. Residues: CASSSHGDSGEAFF.

The gene calls are TRBV14 and TRBJ2-1, with D uncertain. The CDR3 extends over 12 amino acids. Germline V lookup: CDR1 SGHDN, CDR2 FVKESK. V was clipped by 4 bases and J by 10 bases, with 11 bases between them. The CDR3 nucleotides read TGTGCCAGCAGCCGGAGTGCGGTCGAGCAGTTCTTC. Translation: CASSRSAVEQFF.

This chain uses TRBV24-1 with TRBJ1-2, with D unresolved. The ends were cut back, 3 bases at V and 4 bases at J, with 11 bases in the middle. CDR1 and CDR2 from the germline V gene are KGHDR and SFDVKD. The CDR3 loop spans 14 amino acids. The DNA of the CDR3 is TGTGCCACCAGTGATCATGGAAGGAGCTATGGCTACACCTTC. Encoded protein: CATSDHGRSYGYTF.

The chain couples TRBV23-1 to TRBJ1-2, with TRBD1 identical over 7 bases. TRBV23-1 is placed among ORFs of uncertain function. This CDR3 has 18 residues. J gave up 2 bases and V 0 bases, and 12 bases lay outside the gene matches. The CDR3 protein is CASSQSKQTGVWNYGYTF. CDR3 coding DNA: TGCGCCAGCAGTCAATCAAAGCAAACAGGGGTCTGGAACTATGGCTACACCTTC.

The chain is built from TRBV7-9 and TRBJ2-2; tentatively, D is TRBD1 (6 bases). The CDR3 is 16 amino acids. Trimming removed 5 bases at V and 0 bases at J, with 13 bases between. Per the germline V gene, CDR1 is SEHNR and CDR2 is FQNEAQ (reference sequence). The CDR3 coding sequence is TGTGCCAGCAGCCGTCCGGGACAATCGAACACCGGGGAGCTGTTTTTT. Its protein product is CASSRPGQSNTGELFF.

V gene TRBV9 combines with J gene TRBJ2-2; a weak D match, TRBD2 (5 bases). This CDR3 comprises 17 residues. In germline, CDR1 is SGDLS, CDR2 YYNGEE. Trimming took 0 bases from V and 1 from J, leaving 13 bases between them. The CDR3 nucleotides are TGTGCCAGCAGCGTAGCTGAGGGATTGCTGAACACCGGGGAGCTGTTTTTT. This encodes CASSVAEGLLNTGELFF.

The V gene is TRBV18, the J gene TRBJ2-7, with D possibly matching TRBD2 (5 bases). CDR3 length: 14 amino acids. The ends were cut back, 3 bases at V and 3 bases at J, with 12 bases in the middle. The V gene's germline CDR1 is KGHSH and CDR2 LQKENI. The CDR3 is CASSPWTGIYEQYF. The CDR3 nucleotides are TGTGCCAGCTCACCTTGGACGGGAATCTACGAGCAGTACTTC.

The chain couples TRBV2 to TRBJ1-4; the match to TRBD1 covers 7 bases. Germline V gene sequence: CDR1 SNHLY, CDR2 FYNNEI. The CDR3 has 15 amino acids. J gave up 3 bases and V 5 bases, and 6 bases lay outside the gene matches. DNA of the CDR3: TGTGCCAGCAGTCGAGGGGGCCCGGCTAATGAAAAACTGTTTTTT. Residues: CASSRGGPANEKLFF.

This chain joins TRBV9 and TRBJ1-1; D unresolved. The germline V gene has CDR1 SGDLS and CDR2 YYNGEE. V was shortened by 0 bases and J by 0 bases, with 9 bases between the two germline ends. CDR3 length equals 15 residues. The CDR3 loop reads CASSVAPGLNTEAFF. In nucleotides, the CDR3 is TGTGCCAGCAGCGTAGCGCCAGGCCTGAACACTGAAGCTTTCTTT.